Below, one TCR beta chain is given with its context. This clone was found a few times. Its antigen target is currently unknown. Base qualities are not at hand, and no much larger clone is one base apart. The donors were healthy, HIV-negative adults with no recently reported acute infections or vaccinations. Every donor was a Caucasian adult living in Nashville, Tennessee, USA. CD4+ T cells were enriched by magnetic negative selection; naive cells were then positively selected on CD45RA, and the negative fraction formed the memory subset. After blood collection by leukapheresis, PBMCs were isolated using Ficoll-Histopaque density gradient centrifugation and then cryopreserved in the vapor phase of liquid nitrogen. Analytical flow cytometry was used to check the purity and quantity of each magnetically sorted T cell population. From each sorted fraction, genomic DNA was isolated and quantified by UV absorbance on a Nanodrop 2000c.

Taken from the germline V gene (reference sequence), the CDR1 and CDR2 loops are LNHDA and SQIVND. Spanning cysteine to phenylalanine, the CDR3 consists of 16 amino acids. Here the CDR3 DNA is all that survives: 48 bases in frame from base 1. Germline trimming amounts to 6 bases on V and 5 bases on J, with 11 as the count of junction bases outside the gene matches. The data stem from a study of shared clonotypes between healthy human individuals (TCRdb year 2020). For context, the study as a whole: Three men and two women, aged 18 to 49 years, made up the cohort. For each donor, three plates each were used for CD4 naive and CD4 memory, two plates were used for CD8 naive, and one plate was used for CD8 memory. Blood TCR repertoires of five healthy adults were deeply sequenced to estimate repertoire size and the extent of clonotype sharing between individuals. To increase sequencing depth and limit assay-specific biases, different laboratories used diverse techniques to prepare libraries and sequence TCR repertoires. Between about 0.85 and 9.5 billion PBMCs per donor were obtained by leukapheresis.

The paper as a whole reports these results and caveats: Sampling was limited to blood, and TCR repertoires in tissue likely differ from TCR repertoires in blood. Based on pairwise subsampling, the degree of clonotype sharing among donors was expected to be affected by sequencing depth. Even with the large sequencing depth, rarefaction of the sorted-subset datasets indicated that sequencing was incomplete. Estimated clonotype richness was generally larger for naive than for memory subsets. Clonotypes shared by all four sorted-subset donors showed higher generation probabilities than non-shared clonotypes. Across a handful of donors, about 5% of naive CD4, roughly 3.8% of naive CD8, 2.3% of memory CD4, and 0.4% of memory CD8 clonotypes were shared. Because the study included only a small number of donors, the genetic and exposure-history diversity represented was limited.

TCR CDR3 regions were amplified from genomic DNA by multiplex PCR using the deep immunoSEQ assay. Extracted genomic DNA from each cell subset was distributed evenly across all wells of several immunoSEQ 96-well plates, and each plate was treated as a replicate. Each replicate PCR for sorted subsets received approximately 220 ng genomic DNA, equal to roughly 33,000 T cell genomes. Purified libraries were quantified with a Qubit 3.0 fluorometer, sized on a Bioanalyzer 2100, and re-quantified with the KAPA Library Quantification kit. Every immunoSEQ 96-well plate was sequenced on a separate single-read 150-cycle Illumina NextSeq 550 flow cell. Concerning the study's data processing: Because the immunoSEQ output included only junctional sequences and no quality scores, the filtering could not be the same as the filtering used for full-length reads. To assign V/J genes and CDR3, sequences were annotated using PyIR, a Python wrapper for IgBLAST v1.9, with IMGT germline references. Reads were filtered out if the reads had weak V/J assignments (E-value above 1e-6), no CDR3, stop codons, out-of-frame junctions, or ambiguous translated residues. V3J clonotypes were defined by identical inferred V gene, J gene, and CDR3 amino acid sequence. To compute the percentage overlap between repertoires, the number of shared unique clonotypes was divided by the size of the smaller repertoire. Repertoire richness was assessed with RTK rarefaction, the Chao1 estimator, and Recon v2.1 estimates of unobserved clonotypes. Generation probabilities were computed with OLGA for all TCRbeta clonotypes obtained by the gDNA method from several donors. Not all clones reach the TCRdb copy of this immuneACCESS table, which keeps in-frame sequences only. Checked studies attribute under half of the gap to unresolved V genes and leave the rest unexplained. The V and J calls and the clone size are those of that table, but D and trimming were determined from the DNA. This sample lists 2 million to 2.5 million clones; approximately 94% were detected once. The top ten clones comprise 0.36% of the sample.

Here the chain combines TRBV19 and TRBJ2-2; the central 8 bases match TRBD2. The sequence was collected from a young man in good health. Some clones in this sample may be carry-over from other donors' samples. The sequencing input was naive CD4+ T cells from PBMCs. The cell subset or site label, read with the paper, signifies: CD45RA+ positively selected. The nucleotides are TGTGCCAGTAGCCCGGGACCAGCGGGGGCGACCGGGGAGCTGTTTTTT. It translates as CASSPGPAGATGELFF. With the rest looked up from the reference TRBV19 and TRBJ2-2 genes rather than sequenced, the full variable domain is DGGITQSPKYLFRKEGQNVTLSCEQNLNHDAMYWYRQDPGQGLRLIYYSQIVNDFQKGDIAEGYSVSREKKESFPLTVTSAQKNPTAFYLCASSPGPAGATGELFFGEGSRLTVL.